Listed below are T cell receptor beta chains from one sample, sequenced in a study of response to subunit inactivated influenza vaccine. Each CDR3 protein gets one entry after TCRdb re-called the RT-PCR reads with MiXCR. This table has a few hundred thousand distinct CDR3 sequences, less than 15% appearing once. The specimen was PBMCs from blood, collected approximately 13 days after vaccination. The receptors here all came from a man between 45 and 60 years old who received an inactivated influenza vaccine. The CDR3 runs from the conserved cysteine through the conserved F or W. The order of the fields is V gene, clone size, J gene, D gene, CDR3 protein, CDR3 DNA. The D gene is left open where the match is weak. Clone size is shown for a subset of rows, as once, few, many or a class of expanded clone.

V: TRBV9
size: .
J: TRBJ2-3
D: .
CDR3: CAGQGPRSTDTQYF
DNA: TGTGCCGGCCAGGGACCGCGAAGCACAGATACGCAGTATTTT

V: TRBV12-3/TRBV12-4
size: many
J: TRBJ1-6
D: .
CDR3: CASSLGVSTNSPLHF
DNA: TGTGCCAGCAGTTTAGGTGTCAGTACGAATTCACCCCTCCACTTT

V: TRBV4-2
size: .
J: TRBJ1-1
D: TRBD1
CDR3: CASSLATGGSLAFF
DNA: TGTGCCAGCAGCCTAGCTACAGGGGGCTCGTTAGCTTTCTTT

V: TRBV10-1
size: .
J: TRBJ2-5
D: TRBD2
CDR3: CASIWLAATPETQYF
DNA: TGCGCCAGCATCTGGCTAGCGGCGACTCCAGAGACCCAGTACTTC

V: TRBV4-1
size: few
J: TRBJ2-1
D: TRBD2
CDR3: CASSQVASGWTYNEQFF
DNA: TGCGCCAGCAGCCAAGTTGCTAGCGGGTGGACCTACAATGAGCAGTTCTTC

V: TRBV14
size: many
J: TRBJ2-1
D: TRBD1
CDR3: CASSDTGQGVDEQFF
DNA: TGTGCCAGCAGCGATACTGGACAGGGGGTCGATGAGCAGTTCTTC

V: TRBV4-1
size: .
J: TRBJ2-5
D: TRBD2
CDR3: CASSQPQGTSAETQYF
DNA: TGCGCCAGCAGCCAACCACAAGGGACTAGCGCAGAGACCCAGTACTTC

V: TRBV7-7
size: few
J: TRBJ2-2
D: TRBD2
CDR3: CASSFLAGGGTGELFF
DNA: TGTGCCAGCAGCTTCCTAGCGGGAGGGGGTACCGGGGAGCTGTTTTTT

V: TRBV28
size: few
J: TRBJ2-1
D: .
CDR3: CASTRLTGMGNEQFF
DNA: TGTGCCAGCACCCGCCTGACCGGAATGGGAAATGAGCAGTTCTTC

V: TRBV5-1
size: .
J: TRBJ2-2
D: .
CDR3: CASSFAGQGTGELFF
DNA: TGCGCCAGCAGCTTCGCAGGGCAGGGCACCGGGGAGCTGTTTTTT

V: TRBV29-1
size: .
J: TRBJ2-5
D: .
CDR3: CSAGWGETQYF
DNA: TGCAGCGCGGGGTGGGGAGAGACCCAGTACTTC

V: TRBV10-3
size: few
J: TRBJ1-5
D: .
CDR3: CAISPGMGQPQHF
DNA: TGTGCCATCAGCCCAGGGATGGGACAGCCCCAGCATTTT

V: TRBV3-1
size: .
J: TRBJ1-6
D: .
CDR3: CASSPQDYNSPLHF
DNA: TGTGCCAGCAGCCCACAGGATTATAATTCACCCCTCCACTTT

V: TRBV2
size: few
J: TRBJ2-3
D: TRBD2
CDR3: CASSSGGGSTDTQYF
DNA: TGTGCCAGCAGTTCTGGCGGGGGGAGCACAGATACGCAGTATTTT

V: TRBV14
size: few
J: TRBJ1-1
D: .
CDR3: CASSRELNTEAFF
DNA: TGTGCCAGCAGCCGAGAGCTGAACACTGAAGCTTTCTTT

V: TRBV6-1
size: many
J: TRBJ1-1
D: .
CDR3: CASSEVRGVGRAFF
DNA: TGTGCCAGCAGTGAAGTAAGGGGGGTCGGGAGAGCTTTCTTT

V: TRBV12-3/TRBV12-4
size: many
J: TRBJ1-1
D: .
CDR3: CASSLNRLTEAFF
DNA: TGTGCCAGCAGTTTAAACCGTCTAACTGAAGCTTTCTTT

V: TRBV4-1
size: .
J: TRBJ2-5
D: TRBD1
CDR3: CASSRGSRGRQETQYF
DNA: TGCGCCAGCAGCCGAGGTTCCAGGGGGCGACAAGAGACCCAGTACTTC

V: TRBV6-1
size: few
J: TRBJ1-2
D: .
CDR3: CASSDHRDNYGYTF
DNA: TGTGCCAGCAGTGACCACAGGGACAACTATGGCTACACCTTC

V: TRBV6-5
size: many
J: TRBJ2-7
D: TRBD1
CDR3: CASSYVQGATYEQYF
DNA: TGTGCCAGCAGTTACGTCCAGGGGGCGACCTACGAGCAGTACTTC

V: TRBV6-1
size: .
J: TRBJ1-5
D: .
CDR3: CASSRTDITPQHF
DNA: TGTGCCAGCAGTAGAACAGACATTACGCCCCAGCATTTT

V: TRBV6-5
size: many
J: TRBJ2-7
D: TRBD2
CDR3: CASSYSLGLAGEQYF
DNA: TGTGCCAGCAGTTACTCGTTGGGGCTAGCGGGTGAGCAGTACTTC

V: TRBV5-1
size: many
J: TRBJ2-7
D: TRBD2
CDR3: CASSLGYGTSIYEQYF
DNA: TGCGCCAGCAGCTTGGGATACGGGACTAGCATATACGAGCAGTACTTC

V: TRBV29-1
size: few
J: TRBJ2-1
D: TRBD2
CDR3: CSVGASGPSYNEQFF
DNA: TGCAGCGTTGGGGCTAGCGGGCCATCCTACAATGAGCAGTTCTTC

V: TRBV6-1
size: many
J: TRBJ1-3
D: TRBD1
CDR3: CASRADRDRRVGNTIYF
DNA: TGTGCCAGCAGAGCAGACCGGGACAGGAGAGTTGGAAACACCATATATTTT

V: TRBV7-3
size: many
J: TRBJ2-2
D: .
CDR3: CASSLMGNLGGELFF
DNA: TGTGCCAGCAGCTTAATGGGAAACCTGGGCGGGGAGCTGTTTTTT

V: TRBV12-3/TRBV12-4
size: few
J: TRBJ2-4
D: .
CDR3: CASSLGTALAKNIQYF
DNA: TGTGCCAGCAGTTTAGGGACAGCCTTAGCCAAAAACATTCAGTACTTC

V: TRBV15
size: few
J: TRBJ2-7
D: TRBD2
CDR3: CATSREWGGVYEQYF
DNA: TGTGCCACCAGCAGAGAATGGGGGGGAGTATACGAGCAGTACTTC

V: TRBV7-6
size: .
J: TRBJ2-2
D: TRBD1
CDR3: CASKSGTGDKTGELFF
DNA: TGTGCCAGCAAATCCGGGACAGGGGACAAAACCGGGGAGCTGTTTTTT

V: TRBV12-3/TRBV12-4
size: many
J: TRBJ2-7
D: .
CDR3: CASSPGTAIYEQYF
DNA: TGTGCCAGCAGTCCCGGGACCGCAATTTACGAGCAGTACTTC

V: TRBV18
size: once
J: TRBJ1-3
D: TRBD1
CDR3: CASTGQQTGNTIYF
DNA: TGTGCCAGCACGGGACAGCAGACTGGAAACACCATATATTTT

V: TRBV5-1
size: many
J: TRBJ2-2
D: .
CDR3: CASSLALEGGELFF
DNA: TGCGCCAGCAGCTTGGCCCTAGAGGGCGGGGAGCTGTTTTTT

V: TRBV6-2/TRBV6-3
size: many
J: TRBJ2-3
D: .
CDR3: CASSYKWPPDTQYF
DNA: TGTGCCAGCAGTTACAAGTGGCCGCCAGATACGCAGTATTTT

V: TRBV5-1
size: .
J: TRBJ2-7
D: TRBD1
CDR3: CASSKGQADSYEQYF
DNA: TGCGCCAGCAGCAAGGGACAGGCGGATTCCTACGAGCAGTACTTC

V: TRBV20-1
size: .
J: TRBJ2-7
D: .
CDR3: CSADQGIGYEQYF
DNA: TGCAGTGCTGATCAGGGGATTGGTTACGAGCAGTACTTC

V: TRBV7-9
size: .
J: TRBJ1-2
D: .
CDR3: CASSLDSAHGYTF
DNA: TGTGCCAGCAGCTTAGACAGTGCACATGGCTACACCTTC

V: TRBV7-9
size: few
J: TRBJ2-3
D: TRBD1
CDR3: CASSPSTGVDTQYF
DNA: TGTGCCAGCAGCCCTTCAACAGGGGTAGATACGCAGTATTTT

V: TRBV28
size: .
J: TRBJ2-7
D: .
CDR3: CASSQGTRGYEQYF
DNA: TGTGCCAGCAGCCAAGGGACCAGGGGTTACGAGCAGTACTTC

V: TRBV20-1
size: few
J: TRBJ2-1
D: .
CDR3: CSARDRGRYLSYNEQFF
DNA: TGCAGTGCTAGAGATCGGGGACGCTACCTCTCCTACAATGAGCAGTTCTTC

V: TRBV2
size: .
J: TRBJ1-2
D: TRBD1
CDR3: CASSDAGTGGGYGYTF
DNA: TGTGCCAGCAGTGATGCCGGGACAGGGGGCGGCTATGGCTACACCTTC

V: TRBV3-1
size: few
J: TRBJ2-2
D: TRBD2
CDR3: CASSQERGQRETGELFF
DNA: TGTGCCAGCAGCCAAGAGAGGGGCCAGCGGGAGACCGGGGAGCTGTTTTTT

V: TRBV4-3
size: .
J: TRBJ2-1
D: .
CDR3: CASSQWGGPNEQFF
DNA: TGCGCCAGCAGCCAATGGGGGGGGCCCAATGAGCAGTTCTTC

V: TRBV5-6
size: .
J: TRBJ2-7
D: .
CDR3: CASSQQDTYEQYF
DNA: TGTGCCAGCAGCCAGCAAGATACCTACGAGCAGTACTTC

V: TRBV7-2
size: few
J: TRBJ2-4
D: .
CDR3: CASSLLENIQYF
DNA: TGTGCCAGCAGCTTACTGGAAAACATTCAGTACTTC

V: TRBV7-8
size: few
J: TRBJ1-5
D: .
CDR3: CASSFQGPGEPQHF
DNA: TGTGCCAGCAGCTTTCAGGGGCCGGGAGAGCCCCAGCATTTT

V: TRBV10-3
size: many
J: TRBJ1-4
D: TRBD1
CDR3: CASRGGPNEKLFF
DNA: TGTGCCTCCAGGGGGGGACCTAATGAAAAACTGTTTTTT

V: TRBV7-2
size: .
J: TRBJ1-1
D: .
CDR3: CASSASPGGGTEAFF
DNA: TGTGCCAGCAGCGCCTCCCCCGGGGGGGGGACTGAAGCTTTCTTT

V: TRBV5-4
size: .
J: TRBJ2-7
D: .
CDR3: CSSSLEDTRQYF
DNA: TGTTCCAGCAGCTTGGAGGACACTAGGCAGTACTTC